This section outlines one T cell receptor (beta chain) sequence together with its context. Its antigen is as yet unknown. Germline V gene sequence: CDR1 SGHNT, CDR2 YENEEA. This CDR3 spans 15 amino acids. V lost 5 bases and J lost 6; bases outside the gene matches: 9. Via MiXCR, TCRdb re-called the 5' RACE reads, giving one row per CDR3 protein. Altogether 200,000 to 250,000 distinct CDR3 sequences are present, around 25% being singletons, with the ten largest covering around 6.3%. The data belong to a study of CD8 T cells in ankylosing spondylitis. Findings of the study overall: It appeared that ankylosing spondylitis blood was characterized by a TCR beta motif of several highly homologous variants. Some motif variants had been reported before (in reactive arthritis synovial fluid and blood). Enrichment of disease-linked clones was reportedly significant in matched ankylosing spondylitis synovial fluid.

This clonotype originated in a male donor with ankylosing spondylitis or in good health (not recorded which). The specimen was blood, either unsorted or a sorted T cell fraction (not recorded which). V is TRBV11-3 and J is TRBJ2-1; 8 bases map to TRBD2. The CDR3 reads CASSMGLGAPNEQFF. The DNA of the CDR3 is TGTGCCAGCAGCATGGGACTAGGGGCCCCCAATGAGCAGTTCTTC.